This is a list of T cell receptor beta chains from one sample in a study of siplizumab effects on memory and regulatory T cells. Sequencing used immunoSEQ multiplex PCR; TCRdb keeps in-frame clones, though not all of them. The table records approximately 94,000 clones, approximately 94% of them present only once. Material for sequencing was non-Treg CD4+ T cells sorted from blood. The receptors stem from a human donor in good health. Each CDR3 is given with its conserved first and last residue. D genes are given only for firm matches. Size is stated for part of the rows, as once, few or many counts, or as a class when the clone is expanded.

>TRBV9|NA|TRBJ2-7|NA
TGTGCCAGCAGCCGGGCAGGGTTGTTAGGCGAGCAGTACTTC
CASSRAGLLGEQYF
>TRBV6-1|NA|TRBJ1-6|NA
TGTGCCAGCGAATTGATAACCCTCCACTTT
CASELITLHF
>TRBV6-1|NA|TRBJ1-1|NA
TGTGCCAGCAGTCCCACAGGCCTAACTGAAGCTTTCTTT
CASSPTGLTEAFF
>TRBV19|NA|TRBJ2-1|NA
TGTGCCAGTAGTAGGTCTCTCCGCTCCTACAATGAGCAGTTCTTC
CASSRSLRSYNEQFF
>TRBV15|NA|TRBJ2-7|NA
TGTGCCACCAGCAGAGACAGGGGCTCCTACGAGCAGTACTTC
CATSRDRGSYEQYF
>TRBV7-9|NA|TRBJ2-5|NA
TGTGCCCTAGCTCCGGCCCAGGGGACCCAGTACTTC
CALAPAQGTQYF
>TRBV2|once|TRBJ2-1|TRBD1
TGTGCCAGCAGAAACAGGGGGCGTTACAATGAGCAGTTCTTC
CASRNRGRYNEQFF
>TRBV4-1|NA|TRBJ1-2|TRBD1
TGCGCCAGCAGCCATCAACAGGGGGCGTATGGCTACACCTTC
CASSHQQGAYGYTF
>TRBV27|once|TRBJ2-1|NA
TGTGCCAGCAGCCAGGGAGCATACAATGAGCAGTTCTTC
CASSQGAYNEQFF
>TRBV5-1|NA|TRBJ2-5|TRBD1
TGCGCCAGCAAACAAACCGGGACAGCCCAAGAGACCCAGTACTTC
CASKQTGTAQETQYF
>TRBV19|NA|TRBJ1-2|NA
TGTGCCAGTAGTATAGGAGGACGGGGCTTCTATGGCTACACCTTC
CASSIGGRGFYGYTF
>TRBV6-6|many|TRBJ1-2|NA
TGTGCCAGCAGTTACTTAAACAGGGCAGGGGGCTACACCTTC
CASSYLNRAGGYTF
>TRBV7-9|NA|TRBJ1-2|TRBD1
TGTGCCAGCAGACGGGACAGGGGAAACTATGGCTACACCTTC
CASRRDRGNYGYTF
>TRBV11-1|NA|TRBJ2-7|TRBD2
TGTGCCAGCAGCCCCGGGACTAGCGGGTTTTTCGACGAGCAGTACTTC
CASSPGTSGFFDEQYF